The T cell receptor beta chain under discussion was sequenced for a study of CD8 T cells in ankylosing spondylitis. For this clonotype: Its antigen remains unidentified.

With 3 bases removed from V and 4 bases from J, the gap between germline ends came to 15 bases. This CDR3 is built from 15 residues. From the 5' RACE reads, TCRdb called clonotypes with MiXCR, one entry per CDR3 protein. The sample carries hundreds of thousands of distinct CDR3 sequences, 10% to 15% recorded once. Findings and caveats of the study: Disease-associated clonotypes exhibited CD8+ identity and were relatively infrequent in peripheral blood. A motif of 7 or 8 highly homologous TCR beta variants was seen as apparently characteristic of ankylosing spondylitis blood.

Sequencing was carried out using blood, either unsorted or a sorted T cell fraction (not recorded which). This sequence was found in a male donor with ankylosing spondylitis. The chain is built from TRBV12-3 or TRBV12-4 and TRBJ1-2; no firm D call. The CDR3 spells CASSFGAQPLYGYTF. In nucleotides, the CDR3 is TGTGCCAGCAGTTTCGGCGCACAGCCACTCTATGGCTACACCTTC.